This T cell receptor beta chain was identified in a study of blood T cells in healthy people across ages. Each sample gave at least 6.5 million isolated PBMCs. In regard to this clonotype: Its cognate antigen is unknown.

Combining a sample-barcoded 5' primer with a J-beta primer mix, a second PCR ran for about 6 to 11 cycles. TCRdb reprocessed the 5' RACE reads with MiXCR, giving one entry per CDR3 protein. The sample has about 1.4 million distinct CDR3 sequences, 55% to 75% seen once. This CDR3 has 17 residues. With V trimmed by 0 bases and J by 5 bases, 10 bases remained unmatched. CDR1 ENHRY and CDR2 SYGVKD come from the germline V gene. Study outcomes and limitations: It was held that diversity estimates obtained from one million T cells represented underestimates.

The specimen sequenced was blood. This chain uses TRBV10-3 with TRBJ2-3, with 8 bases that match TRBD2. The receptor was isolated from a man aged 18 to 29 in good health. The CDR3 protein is CAISESTAGGHEDTQYF. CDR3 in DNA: TGTGCCATCAGTGAGTCGACGGCGGGGGGTCATGAAGATACGCAGTATTTT.